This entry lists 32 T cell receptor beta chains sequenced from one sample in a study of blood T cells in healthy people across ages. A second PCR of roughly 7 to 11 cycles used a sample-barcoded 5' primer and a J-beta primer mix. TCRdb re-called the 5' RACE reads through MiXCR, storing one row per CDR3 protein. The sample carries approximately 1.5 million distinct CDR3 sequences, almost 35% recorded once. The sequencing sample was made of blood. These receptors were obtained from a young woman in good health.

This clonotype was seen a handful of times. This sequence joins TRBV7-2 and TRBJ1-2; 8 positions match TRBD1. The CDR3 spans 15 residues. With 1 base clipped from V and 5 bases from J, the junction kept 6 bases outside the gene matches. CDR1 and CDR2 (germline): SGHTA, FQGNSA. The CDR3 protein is CASSLGTTGGYGYTF. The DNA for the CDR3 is TGTGCCAGCAGCTTAGGCACTACAGGGGGTTATGGCTACACCTTC.

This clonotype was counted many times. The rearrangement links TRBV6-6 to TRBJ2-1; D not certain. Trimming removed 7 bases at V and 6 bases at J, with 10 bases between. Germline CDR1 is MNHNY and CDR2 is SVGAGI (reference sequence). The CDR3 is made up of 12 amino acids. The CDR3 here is CASTLSGNEQFF. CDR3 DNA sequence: TGTGCCAGCACCCTATCGGGCAATGAGCAGTTCTTC.

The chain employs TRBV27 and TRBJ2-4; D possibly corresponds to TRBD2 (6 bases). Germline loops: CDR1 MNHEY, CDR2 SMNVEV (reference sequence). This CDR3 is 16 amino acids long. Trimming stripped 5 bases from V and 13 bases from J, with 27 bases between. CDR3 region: CASSPLPGDTVYEQYF. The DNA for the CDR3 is TGTGCCAGCAGTCCCCTTCCGGGGGATACGGTTTATGAGCAGTACTTC.

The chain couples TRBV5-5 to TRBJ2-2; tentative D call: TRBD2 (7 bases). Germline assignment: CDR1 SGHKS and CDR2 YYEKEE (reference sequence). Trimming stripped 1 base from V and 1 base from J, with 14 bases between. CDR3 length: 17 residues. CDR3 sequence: CASSLQGGVQNTGELFF. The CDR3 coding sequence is TGTGCCAGCAGCTTGCAAGGGGGGGTGCAGAACACCGGGGAGCTGTTTTTT.

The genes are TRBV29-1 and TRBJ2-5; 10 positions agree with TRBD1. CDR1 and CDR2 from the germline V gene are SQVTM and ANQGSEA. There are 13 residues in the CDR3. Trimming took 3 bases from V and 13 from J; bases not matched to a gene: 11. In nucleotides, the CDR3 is TGCAGCGTTGAGCGGACAGGGGGGGGTTTGTCGTACTTC. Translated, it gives CSVERTGGGLSYF.

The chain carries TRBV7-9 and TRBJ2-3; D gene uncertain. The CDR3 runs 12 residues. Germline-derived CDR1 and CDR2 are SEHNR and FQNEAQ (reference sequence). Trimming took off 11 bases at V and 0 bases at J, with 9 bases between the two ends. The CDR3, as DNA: TGTGCCTCCGACCCTAGCACAGATACGCAGTATTTT. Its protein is CASDPSTDTQYF.

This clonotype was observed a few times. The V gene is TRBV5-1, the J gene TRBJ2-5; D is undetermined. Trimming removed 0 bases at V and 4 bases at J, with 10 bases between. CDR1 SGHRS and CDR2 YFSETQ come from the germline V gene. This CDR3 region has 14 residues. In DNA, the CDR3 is TGCGCCAGCAGCTTGGACCCTTTAGGAGAGACCCAGTACTTC. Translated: CASSLDPLGETQYF. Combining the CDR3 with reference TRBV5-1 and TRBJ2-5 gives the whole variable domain KAGVTQTPRYLIKTRGQQVTLSCSPISGHRSVSWYQQTPGQGLQFLFEYFSETQRNKGNFPGRFSGRQFSNSRSEMNVSTLELGDSALYLCASSLDPLGETQYFGPGTRLLVL.

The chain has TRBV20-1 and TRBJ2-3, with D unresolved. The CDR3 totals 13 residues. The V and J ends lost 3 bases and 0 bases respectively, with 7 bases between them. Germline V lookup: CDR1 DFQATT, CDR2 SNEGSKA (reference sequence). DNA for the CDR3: TGCAGTGCTAGCGACCTTAGCACAGATACGCAGTATTTT. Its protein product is CSASDLSTDTQYF.

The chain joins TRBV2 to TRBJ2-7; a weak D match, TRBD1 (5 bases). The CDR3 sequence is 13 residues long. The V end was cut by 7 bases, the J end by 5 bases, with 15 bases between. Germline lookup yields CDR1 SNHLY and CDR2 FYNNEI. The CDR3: CASTLIQGDEQYF. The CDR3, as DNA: TGTGCCAGCACCCTCATCCAGGGTGACGAGCAGTACTTC.

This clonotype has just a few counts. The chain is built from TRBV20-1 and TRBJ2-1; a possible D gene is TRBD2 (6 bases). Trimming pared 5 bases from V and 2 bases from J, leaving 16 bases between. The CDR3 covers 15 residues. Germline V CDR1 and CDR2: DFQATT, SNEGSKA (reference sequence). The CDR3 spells CSASDPTGAYNEQFF. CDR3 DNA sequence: TGCAGTGCTTCGGACCCAACGGGAGCCTACAATGAGCAGTTCTTC.

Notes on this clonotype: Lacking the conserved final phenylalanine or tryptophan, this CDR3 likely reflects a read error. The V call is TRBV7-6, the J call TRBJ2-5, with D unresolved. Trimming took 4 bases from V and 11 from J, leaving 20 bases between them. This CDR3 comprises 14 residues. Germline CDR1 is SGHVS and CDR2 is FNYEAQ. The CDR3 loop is CASSSFQSPGEQYS. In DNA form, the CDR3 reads TGTGCCAGCAGCTCGTTCCAGAGCCCAGGAGAGCAGTACTCC.

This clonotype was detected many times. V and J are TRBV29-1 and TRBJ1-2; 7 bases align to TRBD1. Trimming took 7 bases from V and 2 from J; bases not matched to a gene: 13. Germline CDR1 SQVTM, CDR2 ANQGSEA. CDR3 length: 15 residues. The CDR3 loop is CSGLGSDRENYGYTF. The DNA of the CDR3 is TGCAGCGGGTTGGGTTCAGACAGGGAGAACTATGGCTACACCTTC. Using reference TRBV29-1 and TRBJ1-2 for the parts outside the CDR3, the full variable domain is SAVISQKPSRDICQRGTSLTIQCQVDSQVTMMFWYRQQPGQSLTLIATANQGSEATYESGFVIDKFPISRPNLTFSTLTVSNMSPEDSSIYLCSGLGSDRENYGYTFGSGTRLTVV.

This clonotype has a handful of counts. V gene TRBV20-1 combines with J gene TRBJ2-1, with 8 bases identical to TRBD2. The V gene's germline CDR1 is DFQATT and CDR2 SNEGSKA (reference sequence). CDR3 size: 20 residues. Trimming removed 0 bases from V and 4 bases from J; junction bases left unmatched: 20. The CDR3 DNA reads TGCAGTGCTAGAGATCCCCGGCGGGCGGGGGGCCCCAGTAGGTACAATGAGCAGTTCTTC. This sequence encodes CSARDPRRAGGPSRYNEQFF.

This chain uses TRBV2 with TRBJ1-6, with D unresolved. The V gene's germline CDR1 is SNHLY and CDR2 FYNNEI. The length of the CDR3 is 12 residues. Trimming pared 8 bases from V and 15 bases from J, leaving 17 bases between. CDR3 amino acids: CASGRGVGILHF. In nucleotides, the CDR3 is TGTGCCAGCGGCCGCGGGGTTGGCATCCTCCACTTT.

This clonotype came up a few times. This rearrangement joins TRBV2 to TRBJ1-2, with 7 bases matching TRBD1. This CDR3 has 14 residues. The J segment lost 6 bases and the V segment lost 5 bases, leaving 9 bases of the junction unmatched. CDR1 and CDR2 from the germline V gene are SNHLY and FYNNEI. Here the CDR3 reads CASSRQGLQDGYTF. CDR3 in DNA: TGTGCCAGCAGTCGACAGGGATTACAGGATGGCTACACCTTC.

The CDR3 region is CASSKILGQAYEQYF. The CDR3 DNA sequence: TGTGCCAGCAGTAAAATACTGGGACAGGCCTACGAGCAGTACTTC. The V call is TRBV6-1, the J call TRBJ2-7, with 8 bases matching TRBD1. Germline CDR1 and CDR2: MNHNS and SASEGT. The CDR3 spans 15 residues. J was trimmed by 2 bases and V by 5 bases; bases with no gene match: 8.

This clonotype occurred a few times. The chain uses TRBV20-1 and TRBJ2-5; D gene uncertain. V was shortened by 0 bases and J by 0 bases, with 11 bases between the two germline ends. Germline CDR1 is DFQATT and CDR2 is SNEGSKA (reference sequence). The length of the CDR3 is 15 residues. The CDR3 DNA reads TGCAGTGCTAGAGATCCGAACGGTTACCAAGAGACCCAGTACTTC. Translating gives CSARDPNGYQETQYF.

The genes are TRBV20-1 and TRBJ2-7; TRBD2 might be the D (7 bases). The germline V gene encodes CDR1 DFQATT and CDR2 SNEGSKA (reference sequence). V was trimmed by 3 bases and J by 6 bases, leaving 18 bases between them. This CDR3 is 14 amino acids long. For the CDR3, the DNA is TGCAGTGCTAGGATGGGGGGCGGGAGCACCGAGCAGTACTTC. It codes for CSARMGGGSTEQYF.

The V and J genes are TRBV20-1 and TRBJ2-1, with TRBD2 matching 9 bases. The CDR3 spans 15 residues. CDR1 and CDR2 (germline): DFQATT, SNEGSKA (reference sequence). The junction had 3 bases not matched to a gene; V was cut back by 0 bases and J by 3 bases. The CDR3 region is CSARDRTSVYNEQFF. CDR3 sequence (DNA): TGCAGTGCTAGAGACCGGACTAGCGTCTACAATGAGCAGTTCTTC.

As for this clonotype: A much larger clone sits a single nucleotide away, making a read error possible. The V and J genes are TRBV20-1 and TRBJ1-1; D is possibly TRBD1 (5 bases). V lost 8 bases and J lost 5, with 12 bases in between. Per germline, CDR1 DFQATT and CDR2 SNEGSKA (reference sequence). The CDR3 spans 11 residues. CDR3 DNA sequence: TGCAGTACCAGTAGACAGACTGAAGCTTTCTTT. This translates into CSTSRQTEAFF.

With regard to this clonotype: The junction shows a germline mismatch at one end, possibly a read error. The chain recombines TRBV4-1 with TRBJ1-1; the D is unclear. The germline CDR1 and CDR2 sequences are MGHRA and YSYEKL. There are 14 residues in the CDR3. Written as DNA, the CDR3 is TGCGCCGGCAGCCAAGACCCCCGCCCCACTGAAGCTTTCTTT. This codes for CAGSQDPRPTEAFF.

CDR3: CASSYTPDLKYGYTF. In DNA form, the CDR3 reads TGTGCCAGCAGTTACACCCCGGACCTGAAATATGGCTACACCTTC. The chain is built from TRBV6-5 and TRBJ1-2, with unresolved D. CDR1 and CDR2 (germline): MNHEY, SVGAGI. V was clipped by 2 bases and J by 5 bases, with 15 bases between them. CDR3 length: 15 amino acids.

CDR3 bases: TGTGCCAGCAGCTTATTAATCGGGACAGGGAACAATGAGCAGTTCTTC. Amino acids: CASSLLIGTGNNEQFF. This rearrangement joins TRBV7-9 to TRBJ2-1, with 9 bases fitting TRBD1. Unmatched junction bases numbered 7, after V lost 2 bases and J lost 5 bases. Germline V CDR1 and CDR2: SEHNR, FQNEAQ (reference sequence). This CDR3 is 16 amino acids long.

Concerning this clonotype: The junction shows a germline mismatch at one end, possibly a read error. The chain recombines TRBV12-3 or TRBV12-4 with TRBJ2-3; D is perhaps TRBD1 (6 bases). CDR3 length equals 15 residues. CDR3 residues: CASSLQGFGTDAQYF. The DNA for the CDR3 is TGTGCCAGCAGTTTGCAGGGGTTTGGCACAGATGCGCAATATTTT.

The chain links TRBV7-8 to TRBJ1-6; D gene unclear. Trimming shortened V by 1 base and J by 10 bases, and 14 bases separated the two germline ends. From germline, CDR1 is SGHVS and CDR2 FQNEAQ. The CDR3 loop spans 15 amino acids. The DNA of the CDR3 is TGTGCCAGCAGCTTAGTGGAGGGAGTGGGATCACCCCTCCACTTT. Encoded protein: CASSLVEGVGSPLHF.

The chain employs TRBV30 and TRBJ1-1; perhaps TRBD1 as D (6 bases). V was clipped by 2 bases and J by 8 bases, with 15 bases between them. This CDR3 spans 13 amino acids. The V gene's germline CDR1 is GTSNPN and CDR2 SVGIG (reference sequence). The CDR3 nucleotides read TGTGCCTGGAGTCCCGGGGGCGGGCTGGAAGCTTTCTTT. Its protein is CAWSPGGGLEAFF.

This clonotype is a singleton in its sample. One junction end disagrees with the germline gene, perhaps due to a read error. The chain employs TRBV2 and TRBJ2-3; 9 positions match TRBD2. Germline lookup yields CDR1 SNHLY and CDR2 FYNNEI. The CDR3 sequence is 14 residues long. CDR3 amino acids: CAGSVAGDSDTQYF. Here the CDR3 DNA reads TGTGCCGGCAGCGTAGCGGGAGATTCAGATACGCAGTATTTT.

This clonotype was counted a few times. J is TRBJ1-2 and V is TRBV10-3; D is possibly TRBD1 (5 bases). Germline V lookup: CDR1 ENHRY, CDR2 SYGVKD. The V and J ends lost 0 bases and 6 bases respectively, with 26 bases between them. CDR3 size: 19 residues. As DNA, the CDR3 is TGTGCCATCAGTGAGTCGGGGCTCCGAGGCGATCAGAAAAGGGATGGCTACACCTTC. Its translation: CAISESGLRGDQKRDGYTF.

The CDR3 DNA reads TGTGCCAGCAGCCAAGATGACAGTCCGAGGGAGACCCAGTACTTC. Amino acid sequence: CASSQDDSPRETQYF. The rearrangement uses TRBV3-1 and TRBJ2-5; perhaps TRBD1 as D (5 bases). The germline V and J ends were trimmed by 0 bases and 5 bases, with 13 bases remaining between them. Germline-derived CDR1 and CDR2 are LGHDT and YNNKEL (reference sequence). There are 15 residues in the CDR3.

The CDR3 region is CAISESGGAQPQHF. The CDR3 DNA follows: TGTGCCATCAGTGAAAGTGGAGGCGCCCAGCCCCAGCATTTT. This chain connects TRBV10-3 to TRBJ1-5; no reliable D call. From germline, CDR1 is ENHRY and CDR2 SYGVKD. The CDR3 totals 14 residues. V lost 3 bases and J 7 bases, leaving 13 bases between the germline ends.

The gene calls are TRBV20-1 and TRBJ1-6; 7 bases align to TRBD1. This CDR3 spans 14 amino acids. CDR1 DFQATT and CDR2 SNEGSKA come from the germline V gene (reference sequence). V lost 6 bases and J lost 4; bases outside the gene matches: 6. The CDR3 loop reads CSATQGLYNSPLHF. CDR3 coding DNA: TGCAGTGCAACACAGGGGTTGTATAATTCACCCCTCCACTTT.

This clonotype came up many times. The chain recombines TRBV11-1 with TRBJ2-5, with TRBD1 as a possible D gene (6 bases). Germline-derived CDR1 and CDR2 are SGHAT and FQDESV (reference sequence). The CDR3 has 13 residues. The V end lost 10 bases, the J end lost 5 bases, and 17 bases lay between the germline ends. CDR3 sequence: CATATGRGETQYF. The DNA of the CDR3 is TGTGCCACCGCGACAGGTCGAGGGGAGACCCAGTACTTC.